This T cell receptor (beta chain) was obtained from a study of cytomegalovirus exposure and HLA in healthy donors. This table comes from immunoSEQ multiplex PCR, and its TCRdb copy is limited to in-frame clones, with some not included. The repertoire holds a few hundred thousand clones, with roughly 90% as singletons. The CDR3 sequence is 14 residues long. V gave up 4 bases and J gave up 5 bases, with 12 bases separating them. Germline V gene data show CDR1 as SGHRS and CDR2 as YFSETQ. Separate from the roughly 670-subject first cohort, the approximately 120-subject validation cohort was the one that the donors belonged to.

The gene calls are TRBV5-1 and TRBJ2-2; maybe TRBD1 (7 bases). This TCR was sampled from a woman under 30 in good health and CMV-seronegative. The sample taken for sequencing was PBMCs. The CDR3 sequence: CASSVQGGTGELFF. The CDR3, as DNA: TGCGCCAGCAGCGTTCAGGGGGGTACCGGGGAGCTGTTTTTT. The whole variable domain, remainder taken from reference TRBV5-1 and TRBJ2-2, is KAGVTQTPRYLIKTRGQQVTLSCSPISGHRSVSWYQQTPGQGLQFLFEYFSETQRNKGNFPGRFSGRQFSNSRSEMNVSTLELGDSALYLCASSVQGGTGELFFGEGSRLTVL.